A selection of T cell receptor beta chains follows, all from one sample in a study of vaccination effects on CD4 cells after COVID-19. The antigens of these receptors remain unknown. Some clones are missing from TCRdb's copy, which holds only in-frame ones; the method was immunoSEQ multiplex PCR. This sample yields 35,000 to 45,000 clones, of which about 80% are seen a single time; 10% to 11% belongs to the top ten. The input for sequencing was CD4+ T cells from PBMCs cultured with SARS-CoV-2 spike peptides, taken before COVID-19 vaccination. These receptors originate from a human donor who received a COVID-19 vaccine. CDR3s include the opening cysteine and the closing phenylalanine or tryptophan. Size is stated for part of the rows, as once, few or many counts, or as a class when the clone is expanded.

NA	TRBV4-2	TRBJ2-2	CASSPGLGNTGELFF
NA	TRBV18	TRBJ1-2	CASSPSPWGFNYGYTF
once	TRBV18	TRBJ2-6	CASSPSSGANVLTF
few	TRBV6-5	TRBJ2-1	CASSSRTSGGLNEQFF
once	TRBV30	TRBJ2-3	CAWSLMDTQYF
few	TRBV28	TRBJ2-1	CASSFQRGTYNEQFF
few	TRBV6-5	TRBJ1-2	CASSSNLISYGYTF
NA	TRBV27	TRBJ1-1	CASSLISGPAFF
few	TRBV7-3	TRBJ1-5	CASSTTGGQPQHF
NA	TRBV5-5	TRBJ1-4	CASSLSGQNEKLFF
NA	TRBV3-1/TRBV3-2	TRBJ1-1	CASSQPGSATEAFF
NA	TRBV4-1	TRBJ2-3	CASSQRGSDTQYF
NA	TRBV4-1	TRBJ1-6	CASSQALGGAEPLHF
NA	TRBV2	TRBJ1-6	CASAGRGNNSPLHF
NA	TRBV29-1	TRBJ1-2	CSVAQGLGYGYTF
NA	TRBV15	TRBJ1-5	CATSRGRGQINQPQHF
NA	TRBV25-1	TRBJ1-2	CASSYSGTLTYGYTF
NA	TRBV15	TRBJ2-3	CATSRVGGTGTDTQYF
NA	TRBV19	TRBJ2-1	CASSRPNEQFF
few	TRBV2	TRBJ1-3	CASAGVTGNTIYF
NA	TRBV5-6	TRBJ1-5	CASSFQGAEGQPQHF
once	TRBV19	TRBJ2-4	CASGFPGAKNIQYF
NA	TRBV2	TRBJ1-1	CASRGQGIRGTEAFF
NA	TRBV5-1	TRBJ1-4	CASSLGSGADPEKLFF
NA	TRBV19	TRBJ2-4	CASGALGVGENIQYF
once	TRBV19	TRBJ1-2	CASSSRDPYTF
NA	TRBV29-1	TRBJ2-3	CSVALGTGLGADTQYF
NA	TRBV10-2	TRBJ1-5	CASSESSAYNQPQHF
NA	TRBV7-2	TRBJ1-2	CASSRTGFGNGYTF
NA	TRBV5-1	TRBJ2-5	CASSLYGGAQETQYF
once	TRBV6-2/TRBV6-3	TRBJ1-5	CASSFDRDNQPQHF
NA	TRBV5-1	TRBJ2-3	CASSFSPGQTDTQYF
NA	TRBV6-5	TRBJ2-6	CASSYLQGSGANVLTF
NA	TRBV5-1	TRBJ2-3	CASSLGHADTQYF
few	TRBV11-2	TRBJ2-2	CASSPRGGTGYTGELFF
NA	TRBV29-1	TRBJ2-3	CPGGGTDTQYF
NA	TRBV4-1	TRBJ1-2	CASSPPWEAFNYGYTF
NA	TRBV12-3/TRBV12-4	TRBJ1-3	CASSSTSGNTIYF
NA	TRBV5-1	TRBJ1-2	CASRSGTTGYYGYTF
NA	TRBV28	TRBJ1-4	CASSFLGGGNEKLFF
NA	TRBV30	TRBJ1-1	CAWFRDRASPNTEAFF